The 9 T cell receptor beta chains below come from one sample, sequenced in a study of cytomegalovirus exposure and HLA in healthy donors. PCR involved 60 Vbeta and 13 Jbeta primers. TCRdb's table, derived via immunoSEQ multiplex PCR, lists solely in-frame clones and lacks some. The sample records 25,000 to 35,000 clones, approximately 90% being singletons. The sample taken for sequencing was PBMCs. These receptor sequences come from a boy between 10 and 17 years old in good health and CMV-seronegative.

There are a few counts of this clone. V gene TRBV6-5 combines with J gene TRBJ1-4, with 7 bases lining up with TRBD1. V shed 6 bases, J shed 4 bases, and the junction held 2 bases outside the gene matches. CDR3 length: 13 residues. Germline V CDR1 and CDR2: MNHEY, SVGAGI. Here the CDR3 reads CASSGTVNEKLFF. The CDR3 region has the DNA TGTGCCAGCAGCGGGACAGTTAATGAAAAACTGTTTTTT.

This clone was seen a single time. V gene TRBV6-5 combines with J gene TRBJ2-7, with D unresolved. CDR3 length: 15 amino acids. CDR1 is MNHEY, CDR2 SVGAGI, per germline. The V end lost 0 bases, the J end lost 3 bases, and 12 bases lay between the germline ends. CDR3 nucleotide sequence: TGTGCCAGCAGTTACTCTGGGCCTCCCAGCTACGAGCAGTACTTC. This translates into CASSYSGPPSYEQYF.

The chain links TRBV15 to TRBJ2-2, with D tentatively TRBD1 (5 bases). V was clipped by 3 bases and J by 4 bases, with 9 bases between them. Germline V lookup: CDR1 LNHNV, CDR2 YYDKDF (reference sequence). The length of the CDR3 is 14 residues. The CDR3 here is CATSSTGFTGELFF. CDR3 sequence (DNA): TGTGCCACCAGCAGTACAGGATTCACCGGGGAGCTGTTTTTT.

V and J are TRBV9 and TRBJ2-4; the D gene is possibly TRBD2 (5 bases). Trimming took off 3 bases at V and 7 bases at J, with 14 bases between the two ends. Per germline, CDR1 SGDLS and CDR2 YYNGEE. This CDR3 has 14 amino acids. CDR3 sequence (DNA): TGTGCCAGCAGCGCGCAACAGAGGGAGAACATTCAGTACTTC. This gives the protein CASSAQQRENIQYF.

CDR3 in DNA: TGTGCCAGCAGTTCAGGGGGCGGTAGGTATGGCTACACCTTC. This translates into CASSSGGGRYGYTF. The V gene is TRBV27, the J gene TRBJ1-2; 8 positions agree with TRBD1. The V gene's germline CDR1 is MNHEY and CDR2 SMNVEV (reference sequence). J was trimmed by 5 bases and V by 4 bases; bases with no gene match: 6. This CDR3 has 14 amino acids.

The chain employs TRBV18 and TRBJ1-1; 11 bases align to TRBD1. Germline-derived CDR1 and CDR2 are KGHSH and LQKENI. V was pared by 1 base and J by 1 base, with 2 bases of the junction left unmatched. The CDR3 is 16 amino acids. In DNA form, the CDR3 reads TGTGCCAGCTCACCACGGACAGGGGGCCCGAACACTGAAGCTTTCTTT. Protein: CASSPRTGGPNTEAFF.

The rearrangement links TRBV29-1 to TRBJ2-3; 7 bases map to TRBD1. This CDR3 contains 16 residues. Trimming took 0 bases from V and 0 from J; bases not matched to a gene: 6. Germline CDR1 is SQVTM and CDR2 is ANQGSEA. CDR3 sequence (DNA): TGCAGCGTTGAAGATCGGACAGGAGCTAGCACAGATACGCAGTATTTT. This sequence encodes CSVEDRTGASTDTQYF.

This rearrangement joins TRBV2 to TRBJ1-4; TRBD1 matches at 8 bases. V was clipped by 5 bases and J by 7 bases; unmatched bases: 6. Germline CDR1 and CDR2: SNHLY and FYNNEI. The CDR3 totals 14 residues. In DNA, the CDR3 is TGTGCCAGCAGTCAGGGGGCGCCGGTTGAAAAACTGTTTTTT. It translates to CASSQGAPVEKLFF.

The V and J genes are TRBV13 and TRBJ2-5, with TRBD1 matching 9 bases. The closer fit of TRBJ2-7 to the DNA end suggests the J call may be wrong. In germline, CDR1 is PRHDT, CDR2 FYEKMQ (reference sequence). The CDR3 totals 16 residues. CDR3 residues: CASSSTLRTGVGEQYF. In DNA form, the CDR3 reads TGTGCCAGCAGCTCTACCTTGCGGACAGGGGTAGGCGAGCAGTACTTC.